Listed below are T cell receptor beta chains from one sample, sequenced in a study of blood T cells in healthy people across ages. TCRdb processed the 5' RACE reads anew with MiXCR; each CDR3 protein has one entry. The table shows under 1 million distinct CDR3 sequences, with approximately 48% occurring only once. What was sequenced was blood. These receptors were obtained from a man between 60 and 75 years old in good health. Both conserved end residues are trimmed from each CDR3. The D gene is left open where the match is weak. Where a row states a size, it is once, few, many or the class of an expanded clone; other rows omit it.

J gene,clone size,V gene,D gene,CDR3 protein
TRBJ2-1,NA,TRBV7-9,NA,ASSTEGNEQF
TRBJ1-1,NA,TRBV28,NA,ASQLRGSGTEAF
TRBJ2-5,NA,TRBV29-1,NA,SVVPSSTEEETQY
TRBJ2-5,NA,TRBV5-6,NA,ASSAGDNSRETQY
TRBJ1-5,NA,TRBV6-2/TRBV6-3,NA,ASSPNQPQH
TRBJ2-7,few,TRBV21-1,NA,ASSSAPVGYSYEQY
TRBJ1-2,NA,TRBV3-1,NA,ASSQLGTGYT
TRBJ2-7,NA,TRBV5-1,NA,VSSLVGLSSYEQY
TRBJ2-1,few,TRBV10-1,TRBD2,ASSVQAGGRNEQF
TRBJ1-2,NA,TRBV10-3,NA,AISEGTQLGYT